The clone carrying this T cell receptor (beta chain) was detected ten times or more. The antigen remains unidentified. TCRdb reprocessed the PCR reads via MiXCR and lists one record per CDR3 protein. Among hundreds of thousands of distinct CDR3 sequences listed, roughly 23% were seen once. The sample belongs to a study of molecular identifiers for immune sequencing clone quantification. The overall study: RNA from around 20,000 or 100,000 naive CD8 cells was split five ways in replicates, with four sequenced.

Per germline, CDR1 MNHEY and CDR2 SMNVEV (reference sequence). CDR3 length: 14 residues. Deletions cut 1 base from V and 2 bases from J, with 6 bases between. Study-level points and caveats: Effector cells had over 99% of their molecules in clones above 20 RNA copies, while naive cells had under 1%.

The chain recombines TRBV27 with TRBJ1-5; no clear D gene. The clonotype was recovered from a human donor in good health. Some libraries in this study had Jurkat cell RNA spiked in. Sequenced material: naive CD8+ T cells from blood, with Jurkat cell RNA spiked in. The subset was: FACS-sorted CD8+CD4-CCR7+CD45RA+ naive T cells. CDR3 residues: CASSLFEGNQPQHF. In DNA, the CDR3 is TGTGCCAGCAGTTTATTCGAGGGCAATCAGCCCCAGCATTTT.